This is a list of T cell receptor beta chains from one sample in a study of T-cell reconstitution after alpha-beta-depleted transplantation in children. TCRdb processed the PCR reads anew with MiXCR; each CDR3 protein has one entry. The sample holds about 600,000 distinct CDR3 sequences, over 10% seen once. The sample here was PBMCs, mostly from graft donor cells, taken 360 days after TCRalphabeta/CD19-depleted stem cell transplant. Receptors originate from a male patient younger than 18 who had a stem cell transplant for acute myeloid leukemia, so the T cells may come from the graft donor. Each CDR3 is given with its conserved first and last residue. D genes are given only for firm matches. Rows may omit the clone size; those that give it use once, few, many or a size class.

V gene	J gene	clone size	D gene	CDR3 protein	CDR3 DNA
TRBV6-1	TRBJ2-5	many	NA	CASSLSSGAETQYF	TGTGCCAGCAGTCTCTCATCGGGGGCGGAGACCCAGTACTTC
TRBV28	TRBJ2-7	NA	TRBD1	CASSYPGQALTEQYF	TGTGCCAGCAGTTATCCGGGACAGGCCTTAACGGAGCAGTACTTC
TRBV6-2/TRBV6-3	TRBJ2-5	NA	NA	CASNPPVGTQYF	TGTGCCAGCAACCCCCCCGTTGGGACCCAGTACTTC
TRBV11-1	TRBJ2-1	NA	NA	CASSLRVFNNEQFF	TGTGCCAGCAGCTTGAGGGTTTTCAACAATGAGCAGTTCTTC
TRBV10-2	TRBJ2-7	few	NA	CASRRALGLPFPYEQYF	TGCGCCAGCAGGCGAGCACTCGGGCTACCGTTTCCTTACGAGCAGTACTTC
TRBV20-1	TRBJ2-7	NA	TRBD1	CSARDLGQGAYEQYF	TGCAGTGCTAGAGATCTAGGACAGGGGGCCTACGAGCAGTACTTC
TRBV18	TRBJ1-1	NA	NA	CASSPRLPGTKNTEAFF	TGTGCCAGCTCACCACGACTCCCCGGGACGAAGAACACTGAAGCTTTCTTT
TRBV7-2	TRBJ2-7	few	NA	CASSTIHSQGEQYF	TGTGCCAGCAGTACTATCCATTCCCAGGGCGAGCAGTACTTC
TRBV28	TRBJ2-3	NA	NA	CASSFLDRPTDTQYF	TGTGCCAGCAGTTTTTTGGACAGACCCACAGATACGCAGTATTTT
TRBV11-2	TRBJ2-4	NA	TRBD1	CASSLTYGQGVIGKNIQYF	TGTGCCAGCAGCTTAACATATGGACAGGGGGTTATTGGCAAAAACATTCAGTACTTC
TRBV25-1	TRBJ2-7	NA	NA	CASSESGDYEQYF	TGTGCCAGCAGTGAGTCAGGTGATTACGAGCAGTACTTC
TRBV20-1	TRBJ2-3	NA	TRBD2	CSARGGTTSTDTQYF	TGCAGTGCTAGAGGGGGGACTACTAGCACAGATACGCAGTATTTT
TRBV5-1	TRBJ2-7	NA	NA	CASSSWGDSYEQYF	TGCGCCAGCAGCTCCTGGGGGGACTCCTACGAGCAGTACTTC
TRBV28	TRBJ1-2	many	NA	CASSFGGVWDYGYTF	TGTGCCAGCAGTTTCGGGGGGGTCTGGGACTATGGCTACACCTTC
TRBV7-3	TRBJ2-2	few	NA	CASSLWAGAPNTGELFF	TGTGCCAGCAGCTTATGGGCAGGGGCCCCAAACACCGGGGAGCTGTTTTTT